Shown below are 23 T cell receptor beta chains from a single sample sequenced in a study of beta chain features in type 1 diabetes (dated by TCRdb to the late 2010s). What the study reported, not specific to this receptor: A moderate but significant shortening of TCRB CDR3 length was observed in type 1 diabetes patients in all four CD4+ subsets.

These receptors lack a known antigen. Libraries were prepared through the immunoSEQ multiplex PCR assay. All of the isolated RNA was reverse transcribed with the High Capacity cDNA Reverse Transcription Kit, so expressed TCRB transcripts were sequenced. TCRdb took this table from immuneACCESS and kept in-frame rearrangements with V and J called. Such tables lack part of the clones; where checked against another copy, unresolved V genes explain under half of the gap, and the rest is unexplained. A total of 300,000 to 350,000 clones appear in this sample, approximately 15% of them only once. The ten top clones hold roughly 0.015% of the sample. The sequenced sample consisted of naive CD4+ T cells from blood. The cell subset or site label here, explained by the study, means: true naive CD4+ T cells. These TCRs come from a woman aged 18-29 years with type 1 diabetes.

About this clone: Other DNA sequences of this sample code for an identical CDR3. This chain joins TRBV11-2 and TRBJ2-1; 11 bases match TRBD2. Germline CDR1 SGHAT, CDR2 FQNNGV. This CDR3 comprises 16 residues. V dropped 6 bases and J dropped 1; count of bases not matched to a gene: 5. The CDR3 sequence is CASRPGTSGSYNEQFF. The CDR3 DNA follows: TGTGCCAGCAGACCCGGGACTAGCGGATCCTACAATGAGCAGTTCTTC.

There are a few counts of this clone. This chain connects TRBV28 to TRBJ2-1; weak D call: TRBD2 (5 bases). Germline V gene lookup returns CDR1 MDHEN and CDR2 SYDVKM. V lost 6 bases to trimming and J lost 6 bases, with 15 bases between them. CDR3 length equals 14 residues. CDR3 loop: CASSQRTHGNEQFF. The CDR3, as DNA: TGTGCCAGCAGCCAGAGGACTCACGGCAATGAGCAGTTCTTC.

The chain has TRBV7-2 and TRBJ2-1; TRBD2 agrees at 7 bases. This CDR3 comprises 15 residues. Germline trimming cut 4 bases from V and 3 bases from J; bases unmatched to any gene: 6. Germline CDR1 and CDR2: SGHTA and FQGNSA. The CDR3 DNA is TGTGCCAGCAGCTACTCCAGCGGGATCTACAATGAGCAGTTCTTC. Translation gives CASSYSSGIYNEQFF.

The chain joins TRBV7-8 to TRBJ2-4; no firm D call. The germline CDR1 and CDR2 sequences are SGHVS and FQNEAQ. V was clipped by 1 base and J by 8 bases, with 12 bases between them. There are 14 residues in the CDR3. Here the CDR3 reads CASSLGPKMDIQYF. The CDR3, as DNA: TGTGCCAGCAGCTTAGGGCCAAAAATGGACATTCAGTACTTC.

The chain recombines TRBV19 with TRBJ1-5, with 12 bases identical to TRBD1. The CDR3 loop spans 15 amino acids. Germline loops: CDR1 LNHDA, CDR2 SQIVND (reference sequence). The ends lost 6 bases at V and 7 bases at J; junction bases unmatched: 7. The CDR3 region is CASRPGQGAGQPQHF. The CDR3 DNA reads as TGTGCCAGTAGGCCGGGACAGGGGGCCGGGCAGCCCCAGCATTTT.

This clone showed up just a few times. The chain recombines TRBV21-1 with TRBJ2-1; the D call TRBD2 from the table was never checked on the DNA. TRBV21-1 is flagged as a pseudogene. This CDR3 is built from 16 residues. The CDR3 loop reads CASSKESGATYNEQFF. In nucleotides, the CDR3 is TGTGCCAGCAGCAAAGAAAGCGGGGCTACCTACAATGAGCAGTTCTTC.

The DNA of the CDR3 is TGTGCCAGCAGCTTATCCGAGACAGCCTACAATGAGCAGTTCTTC. Translation: CASSLSETAYNEQFF. The chain joins TRBV7-9 to TRBJ2-1; D is possibly TRBD1 (5 bases). CDR1 is SEHNR and CDR2 is FQNEAQ in the germline V gene (reference sequence). The CDR3 has 15 residues. V gave up 2 bases and J gave up 2 bases, with 10 bases separating them.

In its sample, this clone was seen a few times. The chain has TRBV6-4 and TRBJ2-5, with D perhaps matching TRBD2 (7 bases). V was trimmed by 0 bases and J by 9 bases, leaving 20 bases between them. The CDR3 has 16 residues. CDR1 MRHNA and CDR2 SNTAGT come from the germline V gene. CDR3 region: CASSDSMTGPGRAQYF. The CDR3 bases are TGTGCCAGCAGTGACTCTATGACAGGCCCGGGGAGGGCCCAGTACTTC.

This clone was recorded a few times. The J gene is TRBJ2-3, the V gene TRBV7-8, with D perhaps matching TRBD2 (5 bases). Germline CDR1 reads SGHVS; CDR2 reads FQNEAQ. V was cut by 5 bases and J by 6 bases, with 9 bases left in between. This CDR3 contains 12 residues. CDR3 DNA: TGTGCCAGCAGCATCCAGCGGGATACGCAGTATTTT. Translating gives CASSIQRDTQYF.

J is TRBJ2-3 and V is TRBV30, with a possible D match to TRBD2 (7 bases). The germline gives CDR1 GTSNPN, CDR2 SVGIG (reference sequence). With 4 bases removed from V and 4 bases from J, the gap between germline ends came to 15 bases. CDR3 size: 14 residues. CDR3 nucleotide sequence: TGTGCCTGGACCATCTGGGGGGGCTCAGATACGCAGTATTTT. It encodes CAWTIWGGSDTQYF.

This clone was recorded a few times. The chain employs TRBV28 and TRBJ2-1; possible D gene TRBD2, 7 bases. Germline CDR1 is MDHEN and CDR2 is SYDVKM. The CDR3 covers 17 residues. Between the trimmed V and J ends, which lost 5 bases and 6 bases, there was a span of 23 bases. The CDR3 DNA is TGTGCCAGCAGTCTAACCGGGGGGCGGGACCTACTCAATGAGCAGTTCTTC. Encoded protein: CASSLTGGRDLLNEQFF.

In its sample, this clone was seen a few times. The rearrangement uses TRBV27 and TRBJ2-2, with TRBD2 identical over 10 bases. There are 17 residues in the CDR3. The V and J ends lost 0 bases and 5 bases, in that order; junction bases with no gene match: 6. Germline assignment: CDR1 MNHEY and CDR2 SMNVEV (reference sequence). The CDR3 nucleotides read TGTGCCAGCAGTTTATCAAGCGGGAGGGTTTTAACCGGGGAGCTGTTTTTT. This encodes CASSLSSGRVLTGELFF.

This chain's CDR3 is CASRTGSQNGELFF. In DNA form, the CDR3 reads TGCGCCAGCCGAACCGGGAGTCAAAACGGGGAGCTGTTTTTT. The chain has TRBV5-1 and TRBJ2-2, with a weak D call TRBD2 (6 bases). The germline V gene has CDR1 SGHRS and CDR2 YFSETQ. The CDR3 has 14 residues. Trimming stripped 7 bases from V and 7 bases from J, with 17 bases between.

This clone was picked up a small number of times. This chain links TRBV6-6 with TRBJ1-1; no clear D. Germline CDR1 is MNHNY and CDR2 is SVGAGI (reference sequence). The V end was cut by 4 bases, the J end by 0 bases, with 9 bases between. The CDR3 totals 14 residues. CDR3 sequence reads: CASSSAELNTEAFF. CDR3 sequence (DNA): TGTGCCAGCAGTTCGGCGGAATTGAACACTGAAGCTTTCTTT.

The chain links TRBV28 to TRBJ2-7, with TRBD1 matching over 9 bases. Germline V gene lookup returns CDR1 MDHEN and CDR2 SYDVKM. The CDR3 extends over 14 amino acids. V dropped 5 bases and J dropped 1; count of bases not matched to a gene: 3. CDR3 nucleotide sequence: TGTGCCAGCAGTCCCGGGACAGGGTCCTACGAGCAGTACTTC. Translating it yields CASSPGTGSYEQYF.

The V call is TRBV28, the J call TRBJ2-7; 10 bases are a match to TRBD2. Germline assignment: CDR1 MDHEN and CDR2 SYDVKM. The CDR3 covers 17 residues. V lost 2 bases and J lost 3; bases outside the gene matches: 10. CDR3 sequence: CASSLNGGAGGNYEQYF. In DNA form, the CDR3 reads TGTGCCAGCAGTTTAAACGGGGGAGCGGGAGGGAACTACGAGCAGTACTTC.

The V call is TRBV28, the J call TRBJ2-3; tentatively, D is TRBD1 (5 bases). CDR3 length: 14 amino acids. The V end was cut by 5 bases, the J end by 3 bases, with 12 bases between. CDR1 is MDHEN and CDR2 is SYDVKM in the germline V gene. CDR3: CASSGAIGTDTQYF. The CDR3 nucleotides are TGTGCCAGCAGTGGGGCTATAGGTACAGATACGCAGTATTTT.

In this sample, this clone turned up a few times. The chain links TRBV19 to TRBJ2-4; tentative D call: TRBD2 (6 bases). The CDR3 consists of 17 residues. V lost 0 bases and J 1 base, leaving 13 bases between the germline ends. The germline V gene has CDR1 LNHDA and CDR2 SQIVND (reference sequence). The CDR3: CASSIERGREAKNIQYF. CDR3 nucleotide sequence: TGTGCCAGTAGTATAGAGCGGGGCAGAGAGGCCAAAAACATTCAGTACTTC.

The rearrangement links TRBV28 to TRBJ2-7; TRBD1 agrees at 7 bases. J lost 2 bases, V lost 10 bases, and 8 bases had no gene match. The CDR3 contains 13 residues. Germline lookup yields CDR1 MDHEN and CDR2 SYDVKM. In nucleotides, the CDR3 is TGTGCCACCCTAGGGGGCTCTGCCTACGAGCAGTACTTC. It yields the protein CATLGGSAYEQYF.

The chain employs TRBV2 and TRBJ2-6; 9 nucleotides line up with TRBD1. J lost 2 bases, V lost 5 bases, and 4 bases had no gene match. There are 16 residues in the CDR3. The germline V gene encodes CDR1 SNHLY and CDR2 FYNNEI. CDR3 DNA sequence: TGTGCCAGCAGTCCGACAGGGGGTCCTGGGGCCAACGTCCTGACTTTC. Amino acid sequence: CASSPTGGPGANVLTF.

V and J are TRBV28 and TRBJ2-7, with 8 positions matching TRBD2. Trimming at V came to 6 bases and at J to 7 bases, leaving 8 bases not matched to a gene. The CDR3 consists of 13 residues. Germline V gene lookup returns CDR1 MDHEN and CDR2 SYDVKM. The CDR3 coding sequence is TGTGCCAGCAGGCCCCCGGGGGGGCTAGAGCAGTACTTC. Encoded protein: CASRPPGGLEQYF.

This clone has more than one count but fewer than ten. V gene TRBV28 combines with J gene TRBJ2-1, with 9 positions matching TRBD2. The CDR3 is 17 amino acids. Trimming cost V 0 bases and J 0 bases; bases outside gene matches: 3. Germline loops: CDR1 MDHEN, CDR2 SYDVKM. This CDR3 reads CASSLWLAGNSYNEQFF. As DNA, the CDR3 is TGTGCCAGCAGTTTATGGCTAGCGGGAAACTCCTACAATGAGCAGTTCTTC.

CDR3 loop: CASSPPNGENQHF. CDR3 sequence (DNA): TGTGCCAGCAGCCCCCCCAACGGTGAGAACCAGCATTTT. This chain joins TRBV7-9 and TRBJ1-5, with D unresolved. Trimming left V 5 bases short and J 12 bases short, with 17 bases between. The CDR3 runs 13 residues. Germline lookup yields CDR1 SEHNR and CDR2 FQNEAQ (reference sequence).